These T cell receptor beta chains were read from a single sample in a study of cytomegalovirus exposure and HLA in healthy donors. The method was immunoSEQ multiplex PCR; TCRdb's version includes in-frame clones alone and lacks a portion of them. The sample carries some 64,000 clones, around 90% recorded once. The sequencing sample was made of PBMCs. All receptors derive from a man aged 30 to 45 in good health and CMV-seropositive. CDR3s leave out the opening cysteine and the closing phenylalanine or tryptophan.

v_gene: TRBV7-2
CDR3aa: ASSLRTGTNYGYT

v_gene: TRBV25-1
CDR3aa: ASSPSGQGIYEQY

v_gene: TRBV19
CDR3aa: ASSIASPTGTGELF

v_gene: TRBV6-5
CDR3aa: ASSYSWRSNEKLF

v_gene: TRBV29-1
CDR3aa: SVGQPSTYEQY

v_gene: TRBV27
CDR3aa: ASSSRTELFYGYT

v_gene: TRBV27
CDR3aa: ASSFSVNTEAF

v_gene: TRBV5-4
CDR3aa: ASSSGTGDRARQF

v_gene: TRBV11-3
CDR3aa: ASSAGGSGNTIY

v_gene: TRBV6-5
CDR3aa: ATLSGTYNEQF

v_gene: TRBV6-1
CDR3aa: ASRATGGWETQY

v_gene: TRBV5-5
CDR3aa: ASSPTGTSGIRSYRELF

v_gene: TRBV28
CDR3aa: ASTRGGILEAF

v_gene: TRBV11-3
CDR3aa: ASSPQGGADGEAF

v_gene: TRBV7-9
CDR3aa: ASSPLGLSGTDTQY

v_gene: TRBV29-1
CDR3aa: SARDKTYEQY

v_gene: TRBV18
CDR3aa: ASSPRPGEAADTQY

v_gene: TRBV6-5
CDR3aa: ASSVGRPQRVGYT

v_gene: TRBV7-9
CDR3aa: ASSLNQGGEPQH

v_gene: TRBV19
CDR3aa: ASSIGDRGTGNTIY

v_gene: TRBV5-1
CDR3aa: ASSGGRADYNEQF

v_gene: TRBV5-1
CDR3aa: ASPLSAGTGLTNEKLF

v_gene: TRBV14
CDR3aa: ASSSFLSYEQY

v_gene: TRBV6-4
CDR3aa: AIIPLTSSNNEQF

v_gene: TRBV29-1
CDR3aa: SARQNEQF

v_gene: TRBV4-2
CDR3aa: ASSQESAAPVYGYT

v_gene: TRBV19
CDR3aa: ASSPSGGSRRETQY

v_gene: TRBV10-3
CDR3aa: AISESADLNTEAF

v_gene: TRBV11-2
CDR3aa: ASSLSPRLESYNEQF

v_gene: TRBV19
CDR3aa: ASKEITGDGTEQY

v_gene: TRBV5-6
CDR3aa: ASSLGGQPREQY

v_gene: TRBV6-1
CDR3aa: ASSWTRTTGELF

v_gene: TRBV7-8
CDR3aa: ASSPTGGGPYNEQF

v_gene: TRBV6-5
CDR3aa: ASSYSVLAGANIQY

v_gene: TRBV6-5
CDR3aa: ASSYGLRASTDTQY

v_gene: TRBV28
CDR3aa: ASSLVLTGASDTQY

v_gene: TRBV11-2
CDR3aa: ASSWGLAGEQY

v_gene: TRBV5-6
CDR3aa: ASSFTGSPAEAF

v_gene: TRBV7-9
CDR3aa: ASSPLAMTNLTYNEQF

v_gene: TRBV27
CDR3aa: ASTGRWGYT

v_gene: TRBV18
CDR3aa: ASSPGLAKSSSTDTQY

v_gene: TRBV27
CDR3aa: ASSFRQGTYEQY

v_gene: TRBV29-1
CDR3aa: SVATEGNTIY

v_gene: TRBV2
CDR3aa: ASREGGFTEAF

v_gene: TRBV7-2
CDR3aa: ASSLTYNYGYT

v_gene: TRBV2
CDR3aa: ASSGDWTGNNEQF

v_gene: TRBV11-3
CDR3aa: ASSLSGTGYEQF

v_gene: TRBV28
CDR3aa: ASSLYGRGNNQPQH

v_gene: TRBV30
CDR3aa: AYSRRTGPKDEQY

v_gene: TRBV19
CDR3aa: ASSIGGRTPYEQY

v_gene: TRBV27
CDR3aa: ASSYRGYTDTQY

v_gene: TRBV7-2
CDR3aa: ASSLGLDGYEQY

v_gene: TRBV30
CDR3aa: AWSHRERGYT

v_gene: TRBV7-2
CDR3aa: ASSLEVADTDTQY

v_gene: TRBV30
CDR3aa: AWSDSGGYFGYT

v_gene: TRBV7-2
CDR3aa: ASSLDRLAGKTEAF

v_gene: TRBV14
CDR3aa: ASSQVRANTGELF

v_gene: TRBV7-8
CDR3aa: ASSLTFSTGGRGTEAF

v_gene: TRBV6-1
CDR3aa: ASSPGFGNQPQH

v_gene: TRBV27
CDR3aa: ASRPGEFNEQF